This T cell receptor (beta chain) was recorded in a study of blood T cell repertoires in COVID-19. TCRdb keeps only in-frame clones here, not all; method: immunoSEQ multiplex PCR. The sample shows some 160,000 clones, roughly nine tenths of them seen only once. Germline values: CDR1 LNHNV, CDR2 YYDKDF (reference sequence). Trimming removed 1 base at V and 2 bases at J, with 8 bases between. The CDR3 contains 15 residues. This clone was recorded a few times. The sequence came from an older woman with acute or convalescent COVID-19. Sample: peripheral blood. The chain has TRBV15 and TRBJ2-2; D is ambiguous. The CDR3: CATSRGNRNTGELFF. In DNA form, the CDR3 reads TGTGCCACCAGCAGAGGTAACAGAAACACCGGGGAGCTGTTTTTT.